This is a list of T cell receptor beta chains from one sample in a study of blood T cell repertoires in COVID-19. Sequencing used immunoSEQ multiplex PCR; TCRdb keeps in-frame clones, though not all of them. The profile shows tens of thousands of clones, approximately 87% of them singletons. What was sequenced was peripheral blood. The receptors were sampled from a man in his 70s with acute or convalescent COVID-19. Both conserved end residues are trimmed from each CDR3. D genes are given only for firm matches.

ASNFMEVVHGYT,NA,TRBV2
ASSVREGVGEAF,NA,TRBV9
ASSRGLAGASSGANVLT,TRBD2,TRBV4-1
ASSDPGQGATDTQY,TRBD1,TRBV3-1/TRBV3-2
ASSSQQYLYGYT,NA,TRBV28
ASSQSRLAVSYEQY,TRBD2,TRBV23-1
ASSPRGSGAGELF,NA,TRBV18
ASSQDYRGGYGYT,NA,TRBV4-3
ASSVMGSGTEAF,NA,TRBV9
ASSRKPGANTGELF,NA,TRBV27
ASSDTGMGEKLF,NA,TRBV5-4
SASSSGSWKDTQY,TRBD2,TRBV20-1
ASSSLGQGAYEQY,TRBD1,TRBV27
ASSLSQGSNEKLF,NA,TRBV7-3
ASSQEATGGEQY,TRBD1,TRBV3-1/TRBV3-2
ASSQGQAYEQY,NA,TRBV3-1/TRBV3-2
ASSRTQSGAGELF,NA,TRBV18
ASSLDQDGYT,NA,TRBV5-5
ASSSRLAGALDTQY,TRBD2,TRBV5-4
ASSPGTGENGYT,TRBD1,TRBV5-1
ASRRLWRGNYGYT,NA,TRBV28
ASSQAGTAGSGYT,NA,TRBV14
ASSQDFQNTNTDTQY,NA,TRBV4-3
ASSLYRDIGFGSPLH,NA,TRBV27
ASSQGNQPQH,NA,TRBV12-3/TRBV12-4
ASSIGTGNSPLH,NA,TRBV19
ASRRRAGANVLT,NA,TRBV7-2
ASSQDSPADTQY,NA,TRBV4-2
ASSVDEGFGQPQH,NA,TRBV9
ASSLEGLAIQMGYEQY,NA,TRBV7-2
ASRRTGTGASYEQY,TRBD1,TRBV19
ASSSSAGTGRTDTQY,TRBD1,TRBV18
ARSGGGGPQETQY,TRBD2,TRBV9
ASSLNPHDRGSNQPQH,TRBD1,TRBV6-2/TRBV6-3
ASSLWAQETQY,NA,TRBV13
ASRGTSDPQETQY,TRBD2,TRBV5-4
ASSQDKGWVDGYT,NA,TRBV3-1/TRBV3-2
ASSQEDQNNSPLH,NA,TRBV5-1
ASSVGTSGSLVETQY,TRBD2,TRBV5-1
ASSLGLALSQETQY,TRBD2,TRBV7-2
ASISPSGNEQY,TRBD2,TRBV19
ASSQAGERQPQH,NA,TRBV4-2